Below, 26 T cell receptor beta chains from the same sample are listed, as sequenced in a study of T cell responses to AZD1222 COVID-19 vaccine. Generated by immunoSEQ multiplex PCR, the TCRdb table keeps only in-frame clones and is missing some. The data contain some 130,000 clones, about 94% of them singletons. Here the sequenced sample was peripheral blood, taken on day 0 of AZD1222 vaccination. Every receptor here comes from an adult in good health.

This chain connects TRBV3-1 (or the pseudogene TRBV3-2) to TRBJ1-3; D not certain. Germline V gene lookup returns CDR1 LGHDT and CDR2 YNNKEL (reference sequence). V gave up 1 base and J gave up 4 bases, with 5 bases separating them. This CDR3 is built from 13 residues. As DNA, the CDR3 is TGTGCCAGCAGCCAAGTTCCCGGAAACACCATATATTTT. Translating gives CASSQVPGNTIYF.

In its sample, this clone was seen once. The V and J genes are TRBV4-1 and TRBJ2-1, with 9 nucleotides matching TRBD2. In germline, CDR1 is MGHRA, CDR2 YSYEKL. The CDR3 contains 15 residues. After removal of 5 bases from V and 1 base from J, the junction contained 3 bases not matched to a gene. Written as DNA, the CDR3 is TGCGCCAGCAGCACTAGCGGGCCTTCCTACAATGAGCAGTTCTTC. Residues: CASSTSGPSYNEQFF.

This clone was observed once. The V gene is TRBV5-6, the J gene TRBJ1-3, with TRBD1 as a possible D gene (6 bases). Germline-derived CDR1 and CDR2 are SGHDT and YYEEEE. The ends were cut back, 7 bases at V and 3 bases at J, with 11 bases in the middle. The CDR3 has 13 residues. CDR3 loop: CASRGAGGNTIYF. The CDR3 DNA reads TGTGCCAGCCGGGGGGCGGGTGGAAACACCATATATTTT.

V and J are TRBV30 and TRBJ1-1; D ambiguous. CDR1 GTSNPN and CDR2 SVGIG come from the germline V gene (reference sequence). The CDR3 has 11 residues. Trimming left V 0 bases short and J 8 bases short, with 7 bases between. CDR3 protein: CAWSVGREAFF. Here the CDR3 DNA reads TGTGCCTGGAGTGTAGGCAGGGAAGCTTTCTTT.

Only a few counts were recorded for this clone. The rearrangement uses TRBV19 and TRBJ1-3; D possibly corresponds to TRBD1 (5 bases). With 10 bases removed from V and 0 bases from J, the gap between germline ends came to 19 bases. Per the germline V gene, CDR1 is LNHDA and CDR2 is SQIVND (reference sequence). This CDR3 contains 16 residues. The CDR3 protein is CATNAGRVSSGNTIYF. Written as DNA, the CDR3 is TGTGCCACCAACGCGGGCAGGGTGAGCTCTGGAAACACCATATATTTT.

The CDR3 nucleotides are TGTGCCAGTAGTCCCCGCCATGGACAGACAGCCAAAAACATTCAGTACTTC. Its translation: CASSPRHGQTAKNIQYF. The chain combines TRBV19 with TRBJ2-4; the D gene is possibly TRBD1 (6 bases). In germline, CDR1 is LNHDA, CDR2 SQIVND (reference sequence). The CDR3 has 17 amino acids. V was clipped by 5 bases and J by 0 bases, with 17 bases between them.

The CDR3 here is CASSLEGIDSPLHF. The CDR3 nucleotides read TGTGCCAGCAGCTTGGAGGGGATCGATTCACCCCTCCACTTT. The chain carries TRBV7-2 and TRBJ1-6, with D possibly matching TRBD1 (5 bases). CDR3 length: 14 residues. V was trimmed by 3 bases and J by 8 bases, leaving 11 bases between them. Looked up from germline, CDR1 is SGHTA and CDR2 is FQGNSA.

The CDR3 region has the DNA TGTGCCAGCAGCCGGACGGTCTCACAAGAGACCCAGTACTTC. It yields the protein CASSRTVSQETQYF. The rearrangement links TRBV3-1 (or the pseudogene TRBV3-2) to TRBJ2-5; no definite D call. CDR3 length: 14 amino acids. From germline, CDR1 is LGHDT and CDR2 YNNKEL (reference sequence). Trimming stripped 4 bases from V and 2 bases from J, with 11 bases between.

The V and J genes are TRBV19 and TRBJ2-3, with D perhaps matching TRBD1 or TRBD2 (5 bases each). This CDR3 has 13 residues. Germline V gene sequence: CDR1 LNHDA, CDR2 SQIVND (reference sequence). The V end was cut by 5 bases, the J end by 4 bases, with 10 bases between. Here the CDR3 reads CASSVRDPDTQYF. CDR3 nucleotides: TGTGCCAGTAGTGTGAGGGACCCAGATACGCAGTATTTT.

Only a few counts were recorded for this clone. The V gene is TRBV29-1, the J gene TRBJ1-5; tentative D call: TRBD1 (5 bases). Trimming took off 4 bases at V and 3 bases at J, with 7 bases between the two ends. Germline lookup yields CDR1 SQVTM and CDR2 ANQGSEA. The CDR3 spans 12 residues. The CDR3 DNA sequence: TGCAGCGTTGGAGGGACCAATCAGCCCCAGCATTTT. Protein product: CSVGGTNQPQHF.

A single count supports this clone. The chain joins TRBV18 to TRBJ2-7; 8 nucleotides line up with TRBD2. CDR3 length equals 17 residues. V was clipped by 4 bases and J by 7 bases; unmatched bases: 18. Germline CDR1 is KGHSH and CDR2 is LQKENI. In DNA, the CDR3 is TGTGCCAGCTCACAGCTCCCTAAAGCGGGAGACCTTCGAGAGCAGTACTTC. Its translation is CASSQLPKAGDLREQYF.

The chain is built from TRBV7-9 and TRBJ2-3, with D unresolved. Deletions cut 1 base from V and 2 bases from J, with 7 bases between. The CDR3 has 14 amino acids. Germline values: CDR1 SEHNR, CDR2 FQNEAQ (reference sequence). The CDR3 DNA follows: TGTGCCAGCAGCTTAGTACAGCTCACAGATACGCAGTATTTT. Its protein is CASSLVQLTDTQYF. The full variable domain, completed using reference TRBV7-9 and TRBJ2-3, is DTGVSQNPRHKITKRGQNVTFRCDPISEHNRLYWYRQTLGQGPEFLTYFQNEAQLEKSRLLSDRFSAERPKGSFSTLEIQRTEQGDSAMYLCASSLVQLTDTQYFGPGTRLTVL.

This clone was found once. The chain couples TRBV7-8 to TRBJ1-2; possibly TRBD1 for D (6 bases). The CDR3 spans 15 residues. The V end lost 1 base, the J end lost 10 bases, and 19 bases lay between the germline ends. Germline V lookup: CDR1 SGHVS, CDR2 FQNEAQ. The CDR3 nucleotides read TGTGCCAGCAGCTTAGATGCGGGTCGGACAGACTTCTACACCTTC. Its translation is CASSLDAGRTDFYTF.

The J gene is TRBJ2-2, the V gene TRBV5-1, with 13 nucleotides matching TRBD2. Germline trimming cut 0 bases from V and 0 bases from J; bases unmatched to any gene: 5. The CDR3 contains 19 residues. Germline V gene sequence: CDR1 SGHRS, CDR2 YFSETQ. CDR3 protein: CASSLGRTSGRANTGELFF. The CDR3 coding sequence is TGCGCCAGCAGCTTGGGTAGGACTAGCGGGAGAGCGAACACCGGGGAGCTGTTTTTT.

V gene TRBV23-1 combines with J gene TRBJ2-3, with D maybe TRBD2 (6 bases). TRBV23-1 is sorted into the ORF group, with uncertain function. The germline V and J ends were trimmed by 0 bases and 5 bases, with 9 bases remaining between them. The CDR3 is 14 residues long. The CDR3 nucleotides are TGCGCCAGCAGTCAATCGCGGGAAAAAGATACGCAGTATTTT. It yields the protein CASSQSREKDTQYF.

This clone was picked up one time. This chain links TRBV15 with TRBJ2-7; 10 positions match TRBD2. The CDR3 is 13 amino acids. The V gene's germline CDR1 is LNHNV and CDR2 YYDKDF (reference sequence). The trim removed 8 bases at V and 2 bases at J, leaving 3 bases unmatched. CDR3 DNA sequence: TGTGCCACCGGGACTAGCGTAACCTACGAGCAGTACTTC. Encoded protein: CATGTSVTYEQYF.

The chain recombines TRBV10-2 with TRBJ2-7; D is undetermined. V lost 4 bases, J lost 2 bases, and 9 bases lay in between. The CDR3 covers 13 residues. CDR1 is WSHSY, CDR2 SAAADI, per germline. CDR3 DNA: TGCGCCAGCAGTGTCAGGAGACCCTACGAGCAGTACTTC. Its protein is CASSVRRPYEQYF.

The chain uses TRBV9 and TRBJ2-7; no clear D gene. The CDR3 runs 14 residues. Germline V gene data show CDR1 as SGDLS and CDR2 as YYNGEE. V lost 0 bases and J 6 bases, leaving 13 bases between the germline ends. This chain's CDR3 is CASSVGQASGEQYF. DNA of the CDR3: TGTGCCAGCAGCGTAGGGCAGGCGTCGGGCGAGCAGTACTTC. Together with reference TRBV9 and TRBJ2-7, the CDR3 gives the full variable domain: DSGVTQTPKHLITATGQRVTLRCSPRSGDLSVYWYQQSLDQGLQFLIQYYNGEERAKGNILERFSAQQFPDLHSELNLSSLELGDSALYFCASSVGQASGEQYFGPGTRLTVT.

The gene calls are TRBV24-1 and TRBJ2-7; D remains unclear. The V gene lost 2 bases and the J gene lost 0 bases, with 7 bases spanning the gap. The CDR3 consists of 14 residues. Germline V gives CDR1 KGHDR, CDR2 SFDVKD. The CDR3 nucleotides are TGTGCCACCAGTGATTCTTATTCCTCCTACGAGCAGTACTTC. Translation: CATSDSYSSYEQYF.

V and J are TRBV29-1 and TRBJ2-2; D gene ambiguous. Germline V CDR1 and CDR2: SQVTM, ANQGSEA. V was trimmed by 6 bases and J by 8 bases, leaving 19 bases between them. CDR3 length equals 14 residues. In DNA, the CDR3 is TGCAGCGTCCAACTCGGGCTATTTGGGGGGGAGCTGTTTTTT. Translating gives CSVQLGLFGGELFF.

The V and J genes are TRBV4-1 and TRBJ2-7; 11 positions match TRBD1. The V segment lost 1 base and the J segment 4 bases; nucleotides outside the gene matches: 6. The germline gives CDR1 MGHRA, CDR2 YSYEKL. The CDR3 sequence is 16 residues long. The DNA of the CDR3 is TGCGCCAGCAGCCAAGGTTCCGGGACAGGGGGGTACGAGCAGTACTTC. It yields the protein CASSQGSGTGGYEQYF.

The count of this clone is one. This rearrangement joins TRBV5-1 to TRBJ1-5, with 10 bases identical to TRBD1. CDR1 SGHRS and CDR2 YFSETQ come from the germline V gene. V shed 3 bases, J shed 1 base, and the junction held 7 bases outside the gene matches. The CDR3 covers 17 residues. CDR3 nucleotides: TGCGCCAGCAGCTCTTTGCCGGGACAGGGGAGCAATCAGCCCCAGCATTTT. Translating it yields CASSSLPGQGSNQPQHF.

This sequence joins TRBV27 and TRBJ2-7; weak D call: TRBD2 (7 bases). This CDR3 has 14 residues. CDR1 is MNHEY and CDR2 is SMNVEV in the germline V gene (reference sequence). The V gene lost 7 bases and the J gene lost 6 bases, with 19 bases spanning the gap. CDR3 in amino acids: CASTPRGRAGEQYF. Written as DNA, the CDR3 is TGTGCCAGCACCCCGAGGGGGAGGGCAGGCGAGCAGTACTTC.

The rearrangement joins TRBV5-4 to TRBJ2-1, with 7 bases lining up with TRBD2. The V gene's germline CDR1 is SGHNT and CDR2 YYREEE (reference sequence). The V and J ends lost 0 bases and 4 bases, in that order; junction bases with no gene match: 7. The CDR3 has 16 residues. CDR3: CASSLGSAGEYNEQFF. Here the CDR3 DNA reads TGTGCCAGCAGCTTGGGTTCGGCGGGGGAATACAATGAGCAGTTCTTC.

CDR3 loop: CASKEAGTMSEKLFF. In nucleotides, the CDR3 is TGCGCCAGCAAGGAAGCCGGGACAATGAGTGAAAAACTGTTTTTT. This chain uses TRBV5-1 with TRBJ1-4, with D perhaps TRBD1 (6 bases). The germline V and J ends were trimmed by 6 bases and 7 bases, with 19 bases remaining between them. CDR1 SGHRS and CDR2 YFSETQ come from the germline V gene. The CDR3 loop spans 15 amino acids.

The rearrangement uses TRBV27 and TRBJ2-1, with 13 bases aligning to TRBD2. The CDR3 has 20 amino acids. Germline values: CDR1 MNHEY, CDR2 SMNVEV (reference sequence). The V segment lost 3 bases and the J segment 1 base; nucleotides outside the gene matches: 12. CDR3 in DNA: TGTGCCAGCAGTTTGTCACCGACTAGCGGGAGGACAGTGTCCTACAATGAGCAGTTCTTC. Translated: CASSLSPTSGRTVSYNEQFF.